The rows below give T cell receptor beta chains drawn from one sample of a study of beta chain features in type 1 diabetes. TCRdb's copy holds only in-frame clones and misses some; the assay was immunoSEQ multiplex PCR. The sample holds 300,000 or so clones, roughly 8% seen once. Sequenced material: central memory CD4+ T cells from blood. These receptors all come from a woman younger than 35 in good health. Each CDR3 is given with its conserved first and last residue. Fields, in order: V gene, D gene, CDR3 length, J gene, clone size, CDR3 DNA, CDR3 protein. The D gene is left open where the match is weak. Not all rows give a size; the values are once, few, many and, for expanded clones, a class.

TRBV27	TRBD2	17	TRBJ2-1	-	TGTGCCAGCGGACAGGCCGGGACTAGCGGGATCTACAATGAGCAGTTCTTC	CASGQAGTSGIYNEQFF
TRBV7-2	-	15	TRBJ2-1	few	TGTGCCAGCAGCACCCGACTAGGGGGTAACAATGAGCAGTTCTTC	CASSTRLGGNNEQFF
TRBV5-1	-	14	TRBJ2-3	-	TGCGCCAGCAGCGAGGACGATCGATCAGATACGCAGTATTTT	CASSEDDRSDTQYF
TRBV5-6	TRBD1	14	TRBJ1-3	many	TGTGCCAGCACCACCGGGACAGCCGGAAACACCATATATTTT	CASTTGTAGNTIYF
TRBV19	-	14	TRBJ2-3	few	TGTGCCACCGGACGGACCGTTAGCACAGATACGCAGTATTTT	CATGRTVSTDTQYF
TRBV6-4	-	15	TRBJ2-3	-	TGTGCCAGCAGTGACTGGCGGGAAAGCACAGATACGCAGTATTTT	CASSDWRESTDTQYF
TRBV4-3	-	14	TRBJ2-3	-	TGCGCCAGCAGCCAAGATCATCGGGACCATACGCAGTATTTT	CASSQDHRDHTQYF
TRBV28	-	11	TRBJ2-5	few	TGTGCCAGCAGTTTACGAGAGACCCAGTACTTC	CASSLRETQYF
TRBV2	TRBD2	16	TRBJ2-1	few	TGTGCCAGCAGGGGAATGAATTTTGCGGGAGTAAATGAGCAGTTCTTC	CASRGMNFAGVNEQFF
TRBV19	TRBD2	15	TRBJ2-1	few	TGTGCCAGTAGCTCCTTAGCGGGAGGGCCAGGTGAGCAGTTCTTC	CASSSLAGGPGEQFF
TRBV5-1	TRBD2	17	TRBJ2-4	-	TGCGCCAGCAGCCTGGAGGGGACTAGCGGCGGGGGAGACATTCAGTACTTC	CASSLEGTSGGGDIQYF
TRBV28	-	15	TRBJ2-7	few	TGTGCCAGCAGCTCCTTTCAGGGTGGATCCTACGAGCAGTACTTC	CASSSFQGGSYEQYF
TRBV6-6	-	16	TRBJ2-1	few	TGTGCCAGCAGTTCCCCCCGGGTCCCCGGGAACAATGAGCAGTTCTTC	CASSSPRVPGNNEQFF
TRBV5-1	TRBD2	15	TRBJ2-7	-	TGCGCCAGCAGCCTGTTAGCGGGAGGGCCTGTGGAGCAGTACTTC	CASSLLAGGPVEQYF
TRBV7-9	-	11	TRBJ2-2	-	TGTGCCAGCAGCTTACAAAGGGAGCTGTTTTTT	CASSLQRELFF
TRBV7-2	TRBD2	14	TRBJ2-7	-	TGTGCCAGCAGCCCCAGGACTAGCGCGTACGAGCAGTACTTC	CASSPRTSAYEQYF